A selection of T cell receptor beta chains follows, all from one sample in a study of siplizumab effects on memory and regulatory T cells. The assay was immunoSEQ multiplex PCR, and TCRdb's table has in-frame clones only and misses some. Of some 120,000 clones in the sample, roughly 94% are singletons; the top ten hold roughly 1.5%. Sequencing was done on a sample of non-Treg CD4+ T cells sorted from blood. Receptors were obtained from a human donor in good health. Each CDR3 is given without its conserved first and last residue. A D gene is named only where the DNA matches it firmly.

>12|TRBJ1-2|TRBD1|TRBV6-5
ASSPQGDNYGYT
>12|TRBJ1-2|NA|TRBV18
ASSLIPTNYGYT
>12|TRBJ2-7|NA|TRBV27
ASSLWPGPYEQY
>14|TRBJ1-1|NA|TRBV12-5
ASGLPSGRMNTEAF
>11|TRBJ2-7|NA|TRBV2
ASSRDITYEQY
>12|TRBJ2-7|TRBD1|TRBV25-1
ASSETGRSYEQY
>10|TRBJ1-2|NA|TRBV6-5
ASSYQEGGYT
>11|TRBJ2-7|NA|TRBV18
ASSPLTDHEQY
>14|TRBJ2-1|TRBD2|TRBV4-1
ASSQATSVSYNEQF
>12|TRBJ2-3|TRBD1|TRBV10-3
AAGRGQGVDTQY
>12|TRBJ1-6|NA|TRBV11-2
ASSIQGSDSPLH
>13|TRBJ1-3|NA|TRBV5-6
ASSFPGDSGNTIY
>12|TRBJ2-1|NA|TRBV5-6
ASSLVSGGNEQF
>13|TRBJ2-3|TRBD2|TRBV27
ASSFTSGGGNTQY
>12|TRBJ2-5|TRBD2|TRBV6-5
ASREPGGQETQY
>10|TRBJ2-3|NA|TRBV6-1
ASSEASYTQY
>16|TRBJ2-6|TRBD1|TRBV18
ASSPQVTGDTGANVLT
>12|TRBJ1-6|NA|TRBV19
ASSISRADSPLH
>13|TRBJ1-2|NA|TRBV5-1
ASSLPGTFENGYT
>10|TRBJ1-1|NA|TRBV28
ASSSGTLEAF